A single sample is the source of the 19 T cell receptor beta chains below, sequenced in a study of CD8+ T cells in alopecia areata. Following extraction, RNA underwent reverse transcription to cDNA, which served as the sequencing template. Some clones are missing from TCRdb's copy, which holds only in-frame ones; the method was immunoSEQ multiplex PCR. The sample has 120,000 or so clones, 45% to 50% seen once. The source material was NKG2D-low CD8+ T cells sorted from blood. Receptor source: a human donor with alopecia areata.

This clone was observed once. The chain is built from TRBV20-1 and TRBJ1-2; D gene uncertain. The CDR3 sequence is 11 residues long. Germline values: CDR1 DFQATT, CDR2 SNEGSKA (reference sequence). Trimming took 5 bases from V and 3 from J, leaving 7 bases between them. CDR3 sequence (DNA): TGCAGTGCTCCAGAGGACTATGGCTACACCTTC. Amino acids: CSAPEDYGYTF.

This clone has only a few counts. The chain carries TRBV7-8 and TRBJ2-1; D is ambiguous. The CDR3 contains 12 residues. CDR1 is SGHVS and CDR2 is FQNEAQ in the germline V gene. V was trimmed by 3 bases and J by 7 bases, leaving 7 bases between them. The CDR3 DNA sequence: TGTGCCAGCAGCTTGGTCGGGAATGAGCAGTTCTTC. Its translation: CASSLVGNEQFF.

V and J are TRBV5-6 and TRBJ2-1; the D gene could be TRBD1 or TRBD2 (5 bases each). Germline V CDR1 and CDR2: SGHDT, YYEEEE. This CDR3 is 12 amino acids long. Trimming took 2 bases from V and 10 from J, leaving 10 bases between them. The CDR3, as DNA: TGTGCCAGCAGCTTCGGGACCGTCGAGCAGTTCTTC. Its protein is CASSFGTVEQFF.

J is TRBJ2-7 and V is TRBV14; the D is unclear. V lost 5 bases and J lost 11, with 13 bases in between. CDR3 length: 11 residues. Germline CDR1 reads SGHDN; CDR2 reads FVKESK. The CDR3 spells CASSVQVAEYF. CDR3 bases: TGTGCCAGCAGCGTCCAGGTGGCGGAGTACTTC.

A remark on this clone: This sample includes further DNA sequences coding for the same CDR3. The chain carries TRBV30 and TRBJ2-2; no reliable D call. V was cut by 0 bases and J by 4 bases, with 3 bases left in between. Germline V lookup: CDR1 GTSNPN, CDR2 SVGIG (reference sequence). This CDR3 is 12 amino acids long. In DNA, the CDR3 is TGTGCCTGGAGTGTTGTCACCGGGGAGCTGTTTTTT. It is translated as CAWSVVTGELFF.

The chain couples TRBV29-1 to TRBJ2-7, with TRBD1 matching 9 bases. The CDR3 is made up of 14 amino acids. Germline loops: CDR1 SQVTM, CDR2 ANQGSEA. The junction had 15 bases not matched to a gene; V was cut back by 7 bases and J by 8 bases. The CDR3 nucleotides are TGCAGCGGGGGGTCCGGGACAGGGACGTACAAGCAGTACTTC. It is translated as CSGGSGTGTYKQYF.

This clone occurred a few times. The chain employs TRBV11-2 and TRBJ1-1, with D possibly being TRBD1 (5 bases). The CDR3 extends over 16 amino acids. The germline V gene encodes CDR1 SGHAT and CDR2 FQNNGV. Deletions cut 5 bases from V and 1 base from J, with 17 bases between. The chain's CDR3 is CASSLWGMGSNTEAFF. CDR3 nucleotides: TGTGCCAGCAGCCTATGGGGCATGGGGTCGAACACTGAAGCTTTCTTT.

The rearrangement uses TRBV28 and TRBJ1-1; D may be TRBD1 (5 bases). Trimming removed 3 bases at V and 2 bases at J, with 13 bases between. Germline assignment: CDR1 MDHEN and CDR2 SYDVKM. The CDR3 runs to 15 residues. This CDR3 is CASSFTTEKNTEAFF. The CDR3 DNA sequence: TGTGCCAGCAGTTTCACGACAGAGAAAAACACTGAAGCTTTCTTT.

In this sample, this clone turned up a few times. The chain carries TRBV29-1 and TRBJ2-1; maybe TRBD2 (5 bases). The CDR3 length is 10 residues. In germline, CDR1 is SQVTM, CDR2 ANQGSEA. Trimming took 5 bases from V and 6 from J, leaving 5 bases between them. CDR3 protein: CSVTSNEQFF. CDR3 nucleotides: TGCAGCGTTACTAGCAATGAGCAGTTCTTC.

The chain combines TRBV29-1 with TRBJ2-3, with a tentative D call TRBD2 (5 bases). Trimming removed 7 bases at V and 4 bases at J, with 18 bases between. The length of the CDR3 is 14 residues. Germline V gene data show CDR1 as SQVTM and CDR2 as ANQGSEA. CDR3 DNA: TGCAGCGGAGGGCACTCTGATTGGTCAGATACGCAGTATTTT. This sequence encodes CSGGHSDWSDTQYF.

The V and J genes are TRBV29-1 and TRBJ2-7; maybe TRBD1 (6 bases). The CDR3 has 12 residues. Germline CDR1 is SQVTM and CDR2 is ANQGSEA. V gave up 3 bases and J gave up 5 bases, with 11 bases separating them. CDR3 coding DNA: TGCAGCGTTGAGGACAGCCTCCACGAGCAGTACTTC. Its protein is CSVEDSLHEQYF.

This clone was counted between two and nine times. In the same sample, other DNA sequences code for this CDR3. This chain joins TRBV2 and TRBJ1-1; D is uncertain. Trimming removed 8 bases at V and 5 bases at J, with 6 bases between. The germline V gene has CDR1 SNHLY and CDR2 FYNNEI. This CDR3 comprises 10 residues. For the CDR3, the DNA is TGTGCCAGCTCAGGAACTGAAGCTTTCTTT. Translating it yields CASSGTEAFF.

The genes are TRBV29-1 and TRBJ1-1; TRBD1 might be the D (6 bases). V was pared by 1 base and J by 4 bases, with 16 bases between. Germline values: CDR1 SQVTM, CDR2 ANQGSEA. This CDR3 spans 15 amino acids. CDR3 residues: CSVEGSQGISTEAFF. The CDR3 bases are TGCAGCGTTGAAGGGTCACAGGGCATTAGCACTGAAGCTTTCTTT.

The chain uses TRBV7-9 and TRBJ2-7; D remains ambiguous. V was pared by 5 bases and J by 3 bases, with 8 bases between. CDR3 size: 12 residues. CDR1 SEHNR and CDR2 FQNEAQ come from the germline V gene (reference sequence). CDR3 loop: CASSNIGYEQYF. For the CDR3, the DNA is TGTGCCAGCAGCAACATAGGCTACGAGCAGTACTTC.

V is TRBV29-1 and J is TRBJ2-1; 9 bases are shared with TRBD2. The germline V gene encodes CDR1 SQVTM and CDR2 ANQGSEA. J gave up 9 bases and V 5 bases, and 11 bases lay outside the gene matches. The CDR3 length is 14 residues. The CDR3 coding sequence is TGCAGCGTTCCTAGCGGGACCGCCGGTACTGAGCAGTTCTTC. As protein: CSVPSGTAGTEQFF.

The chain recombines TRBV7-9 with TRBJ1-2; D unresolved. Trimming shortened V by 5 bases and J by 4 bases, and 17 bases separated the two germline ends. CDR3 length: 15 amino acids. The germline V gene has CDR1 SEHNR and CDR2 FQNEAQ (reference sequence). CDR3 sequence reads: CASSPLPQAPYGYTF. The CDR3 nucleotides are TGTGCCAGCAGCCCATTACCTCAGGCCCCCTATGGCTACACCTTC. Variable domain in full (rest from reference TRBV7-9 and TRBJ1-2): DTGVSQNPRHKITKRGQNVTFRCDPISEHNRLYWYRQTLGQGPEFLTYFQNEAQLEKSRLLSDRFSAERPKGSFSTLEIQRTEQGDSAMYLCASSPLPQAPYGYTFGSGTRLTVV.

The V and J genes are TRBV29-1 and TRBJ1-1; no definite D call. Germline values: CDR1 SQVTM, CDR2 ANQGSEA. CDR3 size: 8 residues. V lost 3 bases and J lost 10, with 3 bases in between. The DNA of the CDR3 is TGCAGCGTTGATATAGCTTTCTTT. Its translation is CSVDIAFF.

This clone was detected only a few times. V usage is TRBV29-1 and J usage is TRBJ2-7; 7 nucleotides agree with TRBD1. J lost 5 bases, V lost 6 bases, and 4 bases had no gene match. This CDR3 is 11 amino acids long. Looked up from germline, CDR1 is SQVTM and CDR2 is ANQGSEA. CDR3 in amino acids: CSVETGDEQYF. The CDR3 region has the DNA TGCAGCGTCGAAACAGGGGACGAGCAGTACTTC.

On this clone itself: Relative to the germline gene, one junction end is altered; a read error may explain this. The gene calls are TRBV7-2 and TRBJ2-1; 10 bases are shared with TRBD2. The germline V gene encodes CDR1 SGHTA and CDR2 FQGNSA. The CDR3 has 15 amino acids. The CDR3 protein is CASSLAGELVYEQFF. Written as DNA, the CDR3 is TGTGCCAGCAGCCTAGCGGGAGAACTGGTCTATGAGCAGTTCTTC.